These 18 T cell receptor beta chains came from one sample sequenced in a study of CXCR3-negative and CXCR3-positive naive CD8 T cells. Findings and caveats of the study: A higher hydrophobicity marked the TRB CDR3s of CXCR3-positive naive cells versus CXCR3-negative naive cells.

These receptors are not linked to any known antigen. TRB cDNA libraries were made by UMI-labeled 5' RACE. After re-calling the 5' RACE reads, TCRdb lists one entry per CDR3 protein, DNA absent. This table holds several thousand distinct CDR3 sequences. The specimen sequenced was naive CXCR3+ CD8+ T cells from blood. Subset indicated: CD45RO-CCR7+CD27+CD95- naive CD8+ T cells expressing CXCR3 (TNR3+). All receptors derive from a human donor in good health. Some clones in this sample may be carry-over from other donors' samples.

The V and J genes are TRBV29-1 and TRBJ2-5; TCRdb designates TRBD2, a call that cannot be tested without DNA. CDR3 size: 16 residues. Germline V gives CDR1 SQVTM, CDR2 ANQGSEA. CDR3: CSAAGTSGGFEETQYF.

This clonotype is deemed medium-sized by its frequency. The CDR3 reads CSVGTGSSNQPQHF. This sequence joins TRBV29-1 and TRBJ1-5; checking the TCRdb D call of TRBD1 is not possible without DNA. Germline V gene lookup returns CDR1 SQVTM and CDR2 ANQGSEA. The length of the CDR3 is 14 residues.

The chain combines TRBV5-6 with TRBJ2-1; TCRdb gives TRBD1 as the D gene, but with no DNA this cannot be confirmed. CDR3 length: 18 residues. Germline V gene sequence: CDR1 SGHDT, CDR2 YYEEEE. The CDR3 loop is CASSLANPTSGGSEEQFF.

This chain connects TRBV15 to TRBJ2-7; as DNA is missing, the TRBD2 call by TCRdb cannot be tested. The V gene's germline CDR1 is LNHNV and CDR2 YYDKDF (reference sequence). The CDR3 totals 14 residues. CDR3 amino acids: CATSWTVGTYEQYF.

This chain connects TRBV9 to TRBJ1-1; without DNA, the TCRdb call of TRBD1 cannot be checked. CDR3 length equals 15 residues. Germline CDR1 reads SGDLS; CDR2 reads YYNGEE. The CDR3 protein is CASSAMTDPNTEAFF. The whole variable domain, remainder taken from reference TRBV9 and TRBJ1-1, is DSGVTQTPKHLITATGQRVTLRCSPRSGDLSVYWYQQSLDQGLQFLIQYYNGEERAKGNILERFSAQQFPDLHSELNLSSLELGDSALYFCASSAMTDPNTEAFFGQGTRLTVV.

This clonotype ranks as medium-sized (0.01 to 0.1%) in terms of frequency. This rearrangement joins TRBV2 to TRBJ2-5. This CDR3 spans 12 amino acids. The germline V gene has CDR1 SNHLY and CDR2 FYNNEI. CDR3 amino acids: CASSEAAETQYF.

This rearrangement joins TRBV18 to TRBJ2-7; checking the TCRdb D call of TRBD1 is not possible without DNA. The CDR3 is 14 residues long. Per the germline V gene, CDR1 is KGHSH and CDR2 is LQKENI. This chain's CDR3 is CASKTGTGVVEQYF.

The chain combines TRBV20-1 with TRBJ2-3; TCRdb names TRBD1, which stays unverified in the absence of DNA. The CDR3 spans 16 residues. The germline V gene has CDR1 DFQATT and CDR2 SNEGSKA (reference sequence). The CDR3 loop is CSARDGQGAFTDTQYF.

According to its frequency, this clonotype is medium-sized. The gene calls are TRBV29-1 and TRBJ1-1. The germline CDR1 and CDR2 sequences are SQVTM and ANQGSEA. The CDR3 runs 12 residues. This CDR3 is CSVGTRYTEAFF.

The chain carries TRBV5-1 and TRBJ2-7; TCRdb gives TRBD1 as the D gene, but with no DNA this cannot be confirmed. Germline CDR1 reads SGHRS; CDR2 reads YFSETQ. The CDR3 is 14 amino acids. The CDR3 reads CASSLGQGLDEQYF.

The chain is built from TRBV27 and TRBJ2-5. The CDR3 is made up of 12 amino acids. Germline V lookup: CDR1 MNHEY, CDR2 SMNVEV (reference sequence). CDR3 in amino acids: CASSLSGETQYF.

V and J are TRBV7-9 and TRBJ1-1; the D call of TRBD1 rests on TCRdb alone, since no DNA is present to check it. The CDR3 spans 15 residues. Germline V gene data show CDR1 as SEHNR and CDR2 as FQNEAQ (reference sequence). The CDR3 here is CASSPQTGEDTEAFF. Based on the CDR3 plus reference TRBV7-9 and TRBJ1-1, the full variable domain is DTGVSQNPRHKITKRGQNVTFRCDPISEHNRLYWYRQTLGQGPEFLTYFQNEAQLEKSRLLSDRFSAERPKGSFSTLEIQRTEQGDSAMYLCASSPQTGEDTEAFFGQGTRLTVV.

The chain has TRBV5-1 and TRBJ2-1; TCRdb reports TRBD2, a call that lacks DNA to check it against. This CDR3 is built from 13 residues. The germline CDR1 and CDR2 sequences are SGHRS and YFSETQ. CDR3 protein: CGRDRTSGNEQFF.

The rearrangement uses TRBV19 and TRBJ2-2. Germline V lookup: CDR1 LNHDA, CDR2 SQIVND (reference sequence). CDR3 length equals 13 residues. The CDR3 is CASLRYYTGELFF.

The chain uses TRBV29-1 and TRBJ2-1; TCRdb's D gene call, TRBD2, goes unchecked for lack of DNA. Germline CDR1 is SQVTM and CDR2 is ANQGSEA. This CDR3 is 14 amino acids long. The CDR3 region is CSEVLAGTSDEQFF.

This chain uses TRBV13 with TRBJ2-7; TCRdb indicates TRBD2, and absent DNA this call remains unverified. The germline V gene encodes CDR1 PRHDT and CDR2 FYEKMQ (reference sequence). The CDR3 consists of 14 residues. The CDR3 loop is CASSFPSDGREQYF. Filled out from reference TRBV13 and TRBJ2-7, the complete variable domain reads AAGVIQSPRHLIKEKRETATLKCYPIPRHDTVYWYQQGPGQDPQFLISFYEKMQSDKGSIPDRFSAQQFSDYHSELNMSSLELGDSALYFCASSFPSDGREQYFGPGTRLTVT.

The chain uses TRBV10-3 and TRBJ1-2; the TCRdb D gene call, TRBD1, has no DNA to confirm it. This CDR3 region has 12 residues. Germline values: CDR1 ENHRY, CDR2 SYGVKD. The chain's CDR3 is CALSYDRDGHTF.

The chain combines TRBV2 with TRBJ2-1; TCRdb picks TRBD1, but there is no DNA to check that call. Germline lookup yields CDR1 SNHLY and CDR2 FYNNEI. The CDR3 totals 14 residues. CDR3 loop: CASAPGAGINEQFF. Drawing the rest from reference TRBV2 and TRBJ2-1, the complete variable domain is EPEVTQTPSHQVTQMGQEVILRCVPISNHLYFYWYRQILGQKVEFLVSFYNNEISEKSEIFDDQFSVERPDGSNFTLKIRSTKLEDSAMYFCASAPGAGINEQFFGPGTRLTVL.